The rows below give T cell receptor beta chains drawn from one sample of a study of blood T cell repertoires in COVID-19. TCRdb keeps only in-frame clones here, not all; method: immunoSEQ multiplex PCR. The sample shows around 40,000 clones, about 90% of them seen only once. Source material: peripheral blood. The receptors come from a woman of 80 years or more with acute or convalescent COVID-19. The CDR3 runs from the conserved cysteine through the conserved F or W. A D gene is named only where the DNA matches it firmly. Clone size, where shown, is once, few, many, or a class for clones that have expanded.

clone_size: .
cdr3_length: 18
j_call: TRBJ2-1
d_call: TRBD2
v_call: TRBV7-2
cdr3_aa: CASSSQRGGLADYNEQFF
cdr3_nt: TGTGCCAGCAGCTCCCAACGGGGGGGACTAGCGGATTACAATGAGCAGTTCTTC

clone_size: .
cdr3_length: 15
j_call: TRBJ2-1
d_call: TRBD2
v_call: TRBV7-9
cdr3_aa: CASSLGSGGYNEQFF
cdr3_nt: TGTGCCAGCAGCTTGGGTAGCGGGGGCTACAATGAGCAGTTCTTC

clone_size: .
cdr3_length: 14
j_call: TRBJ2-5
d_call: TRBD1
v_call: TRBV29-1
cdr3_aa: CSTSRDRGSETQYF
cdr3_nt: TGCAGCACCTCCCGGGACAGGGGGTCGGAGACCCAGTACTTC

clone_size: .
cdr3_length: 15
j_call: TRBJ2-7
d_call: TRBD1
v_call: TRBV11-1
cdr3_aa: CASSLRTGATYEQYF
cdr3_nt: TGTGCCAGCAGCTTAAGGACAGGGGCGACCTACGAGCAGTACTTC

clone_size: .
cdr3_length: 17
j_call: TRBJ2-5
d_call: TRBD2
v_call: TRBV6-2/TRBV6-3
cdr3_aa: CASSRLAGVRVGETQYF
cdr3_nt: TGTGCCAGCAGTCGGCTAGCGGGGGTACGCGTCGGAGAGACCCAGTACTTC

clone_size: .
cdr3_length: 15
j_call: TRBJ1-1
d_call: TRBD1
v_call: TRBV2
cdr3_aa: CASRPTGGANTEAFF
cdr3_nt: TGTGCCAGCAGGCCGACAGGGGGCGCGAACACTGAAGCTTTCTTT

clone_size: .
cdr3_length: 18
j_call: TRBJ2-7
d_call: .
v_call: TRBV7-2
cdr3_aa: CASSLGYLGADFSYEQYF
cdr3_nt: TGTGCCAGCAGCTTAGGATATCTAGGGGCCGACTTCTCCTACGAGCAGTACTTC

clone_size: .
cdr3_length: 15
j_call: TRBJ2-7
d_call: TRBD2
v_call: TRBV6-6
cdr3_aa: CASSYSGRAPYEQYF
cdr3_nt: TGTGCCAGCAGTTACTCAGGGAGGGCCCCCTACGAGCAGTACTTC

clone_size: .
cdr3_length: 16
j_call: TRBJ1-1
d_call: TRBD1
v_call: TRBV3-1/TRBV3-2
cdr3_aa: CASRPDRGRGHTEAFF
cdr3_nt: TGTGCCAGCAGACCCGACAGGGGGCGGGGACACACTGAAGCTTTCTTT

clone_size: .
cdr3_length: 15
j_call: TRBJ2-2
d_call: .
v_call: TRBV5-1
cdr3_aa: CASSLVETNTGELFF
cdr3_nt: TGCGCCAGCAGCTTGGTAGAGACGAACACCGGGGAGCTGTTTTTT

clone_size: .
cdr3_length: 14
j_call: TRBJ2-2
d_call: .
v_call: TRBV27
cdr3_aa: CASSLFPNTGELFF
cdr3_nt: TGTGCCAGCAGTTTATTCCCTAACACCGGGGAGCTGTTTTTT

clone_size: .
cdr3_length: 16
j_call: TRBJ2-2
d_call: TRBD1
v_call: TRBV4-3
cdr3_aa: CASSQQTGVNTGELFF
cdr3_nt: TGCGCCAGCAGCCAACAAACAGGGGTTAACACCGGGGAGCTGTTTTTT

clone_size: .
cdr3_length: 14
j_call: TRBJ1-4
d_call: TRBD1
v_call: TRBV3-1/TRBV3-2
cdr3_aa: CASSQGQRVEKLFF
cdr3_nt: TGTGCCAGCAGCCAGGGACAGCGCGTTGAAAAACTGTTTTTT

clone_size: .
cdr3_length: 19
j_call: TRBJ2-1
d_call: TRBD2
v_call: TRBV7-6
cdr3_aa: CASSLRISGGRSSYNEQFF
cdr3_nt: TGTGCCAGCAGCCTACGGATTAGCGGGGGTCGCAGCTCCTACAATGAGCAGTTCTTC

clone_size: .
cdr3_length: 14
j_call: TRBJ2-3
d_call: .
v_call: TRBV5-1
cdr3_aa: CASSRSGREDTQYF
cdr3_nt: TGCGCCAGCAGCCGCTCGGGCAGGGAAGATACGCAGTATTTT

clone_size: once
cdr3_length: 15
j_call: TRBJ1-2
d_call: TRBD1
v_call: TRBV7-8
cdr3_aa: CASSLAGKGAFGYTF
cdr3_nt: TGTGCCAGCAGCTTAGCGGGAAAGGGGGCATTTGGCTACACCTTC

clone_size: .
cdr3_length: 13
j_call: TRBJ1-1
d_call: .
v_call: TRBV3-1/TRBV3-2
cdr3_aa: CASSRGGSTEAFF
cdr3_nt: TGTGCCTCATCAAGGGGGGGAAGCACTGAAGCTTTCTTT

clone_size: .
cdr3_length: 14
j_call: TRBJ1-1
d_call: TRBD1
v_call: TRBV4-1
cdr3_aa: CASSPTGGDTEAFF
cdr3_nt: TGCGCCAGCAGCCCGACAGGGGGGGACACTGAAGCTTTCTTT

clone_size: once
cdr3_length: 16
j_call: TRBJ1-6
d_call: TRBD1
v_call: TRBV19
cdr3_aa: CASSSTGTGTNSPLHF
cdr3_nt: TGTGCCAGTAGTTCCACCGGGACAGGGACTAATTCACCCCTCCACTTT

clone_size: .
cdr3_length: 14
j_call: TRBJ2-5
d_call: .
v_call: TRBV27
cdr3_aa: CASRTNNRAETQYF
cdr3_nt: TGTGCCAGCAGGACAAACAACAGGGCCGAGACCCAGTACTTC

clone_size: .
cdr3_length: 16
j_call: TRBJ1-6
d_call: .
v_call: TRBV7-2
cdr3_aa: CASSPREGGGYSPLHF
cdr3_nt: TGTGCCAGCAGCCCCCGCGAGGGGGGGGGTTATTCACCCCTCCACTTT

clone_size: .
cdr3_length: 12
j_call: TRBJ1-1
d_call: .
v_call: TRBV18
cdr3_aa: CASSPGDGEAFF
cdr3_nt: TGTGCCAGCTCACCTGGAGACGGTGAAGCTTTCTTT

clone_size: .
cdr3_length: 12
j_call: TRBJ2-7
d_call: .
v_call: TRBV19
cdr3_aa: CASSTDSYEQYF
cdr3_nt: TGTGCCAGTAGTACCGACAGCTACGAGCAGTACTTC

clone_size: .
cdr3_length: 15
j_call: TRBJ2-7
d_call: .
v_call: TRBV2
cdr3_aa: CASSEVTTARREQYF
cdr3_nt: TGTGCCAGCAGTGAAGTCACGACAGCGAGGAGAGAGCAGTACTTC

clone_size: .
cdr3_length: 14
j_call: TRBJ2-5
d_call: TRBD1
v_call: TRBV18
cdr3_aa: CASSPGTVRETQYF
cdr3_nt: TGTGCCAGCTCACCGGGGACAGTGAGGGAGACCCAGTACTTC

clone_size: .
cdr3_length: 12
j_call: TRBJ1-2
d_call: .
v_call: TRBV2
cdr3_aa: CASSLPGHGYTF
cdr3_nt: TGTGCCAGCAGCCTCCCGGGTCATGGCTACACCTTC

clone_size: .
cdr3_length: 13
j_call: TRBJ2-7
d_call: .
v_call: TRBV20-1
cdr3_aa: CSANEGPDYEQYF
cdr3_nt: TGCAGTGCTAATGAGGGCCCGGATTACGAGCAGTACTTC

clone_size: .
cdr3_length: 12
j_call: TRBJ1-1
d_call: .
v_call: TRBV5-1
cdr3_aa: CASKEAGRYAFF
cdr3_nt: TGCGCCAGCAAAGAAGCGGGACGGTATGCTTTCTTT

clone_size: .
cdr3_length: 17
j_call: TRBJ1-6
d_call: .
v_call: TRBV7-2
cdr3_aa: CASSLGMAGAADSPLHF
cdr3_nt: TGTGCCAGCAGCTTAGGGATGGCAGGGGCGGCGGATTCACCCCTCCACTTT

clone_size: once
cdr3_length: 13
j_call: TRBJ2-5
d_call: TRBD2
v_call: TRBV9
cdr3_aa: CASSPSGGETQYF
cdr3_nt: TGTGCCAGCAGCCCTAGCGGGGGTGAGACCCAGTACTTC

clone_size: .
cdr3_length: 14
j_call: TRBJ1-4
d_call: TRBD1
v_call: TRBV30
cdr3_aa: CAWSPGQGGEKLFF
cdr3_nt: TGTGCCTGGAGTCCGGGACAGGGAGGAGAAAAACTGTTTTTT

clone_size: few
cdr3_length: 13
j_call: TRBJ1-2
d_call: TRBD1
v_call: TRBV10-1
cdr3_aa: CASSRDRSYGYTF
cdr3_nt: TGCGCCAGCAGCCGGGACAGGAGCTATGGCTACACCTTC